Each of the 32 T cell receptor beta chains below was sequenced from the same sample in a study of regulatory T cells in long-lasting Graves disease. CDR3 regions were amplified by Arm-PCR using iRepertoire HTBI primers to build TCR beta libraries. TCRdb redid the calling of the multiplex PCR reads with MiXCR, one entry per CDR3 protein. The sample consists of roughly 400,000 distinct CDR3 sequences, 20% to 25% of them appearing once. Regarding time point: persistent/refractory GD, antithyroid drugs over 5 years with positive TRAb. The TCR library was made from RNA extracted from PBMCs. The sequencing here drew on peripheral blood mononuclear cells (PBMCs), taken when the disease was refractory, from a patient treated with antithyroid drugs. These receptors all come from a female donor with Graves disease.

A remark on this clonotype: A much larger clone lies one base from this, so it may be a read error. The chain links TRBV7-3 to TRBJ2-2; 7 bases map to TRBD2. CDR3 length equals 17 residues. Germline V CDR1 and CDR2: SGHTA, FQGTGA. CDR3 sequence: CTSSLPAGGRGTGELFF. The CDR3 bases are TGTACCAGCAGCTTACCCGCCGGAGGGAGGGGCACCGGGGAGCTGTTTTTT. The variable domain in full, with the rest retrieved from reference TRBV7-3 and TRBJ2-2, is GAGVSQTPSNKVTEKGKYVELRCDPISGHTALYWYRQSLGQGPEFLIYFQGTGAADDSGLPNDRFFAVRPEGSVSTLKIQRTERGDSAVYLCTSSLPAGGRGTGELFFGEGSRLTVL.

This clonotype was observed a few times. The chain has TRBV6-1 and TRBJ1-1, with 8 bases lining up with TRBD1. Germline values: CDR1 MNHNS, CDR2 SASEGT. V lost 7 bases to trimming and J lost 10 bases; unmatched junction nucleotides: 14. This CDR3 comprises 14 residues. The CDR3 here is CASIASGGAGVAFF. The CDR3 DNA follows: TGTGCCAGCATTGCCTCAGGGGGCGCGGGGGTAGCTTTCTTT.

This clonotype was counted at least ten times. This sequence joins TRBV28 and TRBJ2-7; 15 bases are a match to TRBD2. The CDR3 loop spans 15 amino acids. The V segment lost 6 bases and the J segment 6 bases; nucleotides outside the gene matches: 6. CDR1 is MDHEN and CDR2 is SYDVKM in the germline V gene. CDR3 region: CASSTRGLAGGEQYF. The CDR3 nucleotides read TGTGCCAGCAGCACCCGGGGACTAGCGGGAGGCGAGCAGTACTTC.

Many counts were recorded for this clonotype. The CDR3 region is CASSYLWGRGEKLFF. In DNA form, the CDR3 reads TGTGCCAGCAGTTACTTGTGGGGAAGAGGGGAAAAACTGTTTTTT. The V call is TRBV28, the J call TRBJ1-4; D gene ambiguous. The CDR3 is made up of 15 amino acids. Trimming took 4 bases from V and 8 from J, leaving 17 bases between them. Germline V gene lookup returns CDR1 MDHEN and CDR2 SYDVKM.

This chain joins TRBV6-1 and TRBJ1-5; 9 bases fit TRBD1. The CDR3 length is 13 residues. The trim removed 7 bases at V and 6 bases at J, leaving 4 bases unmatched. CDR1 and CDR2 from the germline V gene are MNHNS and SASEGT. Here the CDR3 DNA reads TGTGCCAGCACCGAGACAGGGGGTCAGCCCCAGCATTTT. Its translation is CASTETGGQPQHF.

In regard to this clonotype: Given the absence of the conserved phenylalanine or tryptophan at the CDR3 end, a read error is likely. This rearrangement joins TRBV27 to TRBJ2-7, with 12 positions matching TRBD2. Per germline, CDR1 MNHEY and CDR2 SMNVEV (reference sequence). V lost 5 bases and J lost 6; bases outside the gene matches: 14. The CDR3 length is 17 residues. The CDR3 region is CASSTPSGRAFLREQYL. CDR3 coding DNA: TGTGCCAGCAGTACGCCTAGCGGGAGGGCCTTCTTGCGCGAGCAGTACCTC.

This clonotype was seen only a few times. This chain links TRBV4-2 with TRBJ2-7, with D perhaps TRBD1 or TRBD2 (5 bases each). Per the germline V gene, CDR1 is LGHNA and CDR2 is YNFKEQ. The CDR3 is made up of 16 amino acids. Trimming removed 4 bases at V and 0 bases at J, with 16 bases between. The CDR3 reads CASSLGDDVLSYEQYF. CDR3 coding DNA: TGTGCCAGCAGCCTAGGGGACGACGTACTCTCCTACGAGCAGTACTTC.

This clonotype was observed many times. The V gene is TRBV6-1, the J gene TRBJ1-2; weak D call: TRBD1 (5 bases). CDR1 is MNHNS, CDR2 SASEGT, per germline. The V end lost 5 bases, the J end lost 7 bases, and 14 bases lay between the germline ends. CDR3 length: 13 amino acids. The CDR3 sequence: CASSPGVGRGYTF. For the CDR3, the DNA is TGTGCCAGCAGTCCGGGGGTGGGTCGTGGCTACACCTTC.

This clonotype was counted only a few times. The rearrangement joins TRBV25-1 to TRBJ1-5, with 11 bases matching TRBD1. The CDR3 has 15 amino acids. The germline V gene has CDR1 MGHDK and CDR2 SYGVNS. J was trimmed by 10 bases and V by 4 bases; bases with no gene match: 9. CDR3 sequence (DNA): TGTGCCAGCAGTGGGGCCGGGACAGGGGGTAGACCCCAGCATTTT. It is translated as CASSGAGTGGRPQHF. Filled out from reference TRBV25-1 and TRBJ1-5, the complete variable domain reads EADIYQTPRYLVIGTGKKITLECSQTMGHDKMYWYQQDPGMELHLIHYSYGVNSTEKGDLSSESTVSRIRTEHFPLTLESARPSHTSQYLCASSGAGTGGRPQHFGDGTRLSIL.

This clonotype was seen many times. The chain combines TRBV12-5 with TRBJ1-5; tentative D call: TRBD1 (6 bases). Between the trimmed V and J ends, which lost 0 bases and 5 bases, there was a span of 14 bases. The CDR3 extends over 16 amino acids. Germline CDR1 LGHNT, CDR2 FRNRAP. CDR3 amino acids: CASGLVRREGDQPQHF. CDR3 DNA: TGTGCTAGTGGTTTGGTACGGAGGGAGGGGGATCAGCCCCAGCATTTT.

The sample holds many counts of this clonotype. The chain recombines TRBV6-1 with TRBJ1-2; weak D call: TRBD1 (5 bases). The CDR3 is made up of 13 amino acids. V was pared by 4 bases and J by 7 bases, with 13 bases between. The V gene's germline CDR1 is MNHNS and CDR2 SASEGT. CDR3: CASSGLGASGYTF. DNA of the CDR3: TGTGCCAGCAGTGGACTCGGGGCGAGTGGCTACACCTTC.

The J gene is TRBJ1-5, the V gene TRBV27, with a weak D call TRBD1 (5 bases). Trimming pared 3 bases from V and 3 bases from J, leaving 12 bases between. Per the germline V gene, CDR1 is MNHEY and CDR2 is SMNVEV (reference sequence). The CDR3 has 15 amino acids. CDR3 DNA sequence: TGTGCCAGCAGTTTCTGGCCCGGGGCCAATCAGCCCCAGCATTTT. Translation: CASSFWPGANQPQHF.

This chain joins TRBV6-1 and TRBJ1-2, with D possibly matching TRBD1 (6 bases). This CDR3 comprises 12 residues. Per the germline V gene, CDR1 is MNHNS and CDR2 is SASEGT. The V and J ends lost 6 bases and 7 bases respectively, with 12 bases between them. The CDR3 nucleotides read TGTGCCAGCAGACCCCCGGGGGCTGGCTACACCTTC. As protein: CASRPPGAGYTF.

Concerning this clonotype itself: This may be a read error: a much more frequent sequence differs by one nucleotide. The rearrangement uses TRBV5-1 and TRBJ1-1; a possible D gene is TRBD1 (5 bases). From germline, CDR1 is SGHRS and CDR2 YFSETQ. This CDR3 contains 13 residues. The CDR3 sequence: CANSPTGSAEAFF. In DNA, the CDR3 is TGCGCCAACAGCCCCACAGGATCAGCCGAAGCTTTCTTT.

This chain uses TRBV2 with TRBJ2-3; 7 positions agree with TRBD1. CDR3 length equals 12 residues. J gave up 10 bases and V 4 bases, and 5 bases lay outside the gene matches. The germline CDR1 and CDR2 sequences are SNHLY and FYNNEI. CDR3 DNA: TGTGCCAGCAGTGGAACAGGGGAACCGCAGTATTTT. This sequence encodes CASSGTGEPQYF.

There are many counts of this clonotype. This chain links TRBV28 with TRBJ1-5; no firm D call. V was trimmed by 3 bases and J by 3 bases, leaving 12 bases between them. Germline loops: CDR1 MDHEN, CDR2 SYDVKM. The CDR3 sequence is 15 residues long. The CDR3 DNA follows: TGTGCCAGCAGTTTCCTGGAAGTAATCAATCAGCCCCAGCATTTT. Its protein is CASSFLEVINQPQHF.

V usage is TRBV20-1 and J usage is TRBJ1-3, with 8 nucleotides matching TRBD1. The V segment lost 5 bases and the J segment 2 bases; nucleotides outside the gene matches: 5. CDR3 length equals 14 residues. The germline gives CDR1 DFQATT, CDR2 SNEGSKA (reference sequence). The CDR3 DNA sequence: TGCAGTGCTCCTTGGACAGGGCCTGGAAACACCATATATTTT. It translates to CSAPWTGPGNTIYF.

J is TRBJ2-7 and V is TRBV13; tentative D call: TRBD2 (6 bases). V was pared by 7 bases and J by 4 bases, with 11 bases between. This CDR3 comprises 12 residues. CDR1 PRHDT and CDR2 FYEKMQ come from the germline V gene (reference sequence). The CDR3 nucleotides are TGTGCCAGCATACCGACTAGTTACGAGCAGTACTTC. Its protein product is CASIPTSYEQYF.

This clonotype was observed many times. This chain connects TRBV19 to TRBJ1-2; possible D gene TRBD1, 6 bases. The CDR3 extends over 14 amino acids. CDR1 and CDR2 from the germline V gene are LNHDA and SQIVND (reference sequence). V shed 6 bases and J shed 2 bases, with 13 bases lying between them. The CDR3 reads CASRTDGTNYGYTF. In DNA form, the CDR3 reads TGTGCCAGTAGGACTGACGGGACAAACTATGGCTACACCTTC.

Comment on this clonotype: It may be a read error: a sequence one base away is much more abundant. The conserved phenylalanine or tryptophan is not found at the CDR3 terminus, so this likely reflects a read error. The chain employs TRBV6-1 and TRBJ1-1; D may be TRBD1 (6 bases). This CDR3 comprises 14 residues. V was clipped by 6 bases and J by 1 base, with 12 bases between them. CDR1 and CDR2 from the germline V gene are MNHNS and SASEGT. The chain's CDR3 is CASSRGTPNTEAFL. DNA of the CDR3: TGTGCCAGCAGCAGAGGGACACCGAACACTGAAGCTTTCCTT.

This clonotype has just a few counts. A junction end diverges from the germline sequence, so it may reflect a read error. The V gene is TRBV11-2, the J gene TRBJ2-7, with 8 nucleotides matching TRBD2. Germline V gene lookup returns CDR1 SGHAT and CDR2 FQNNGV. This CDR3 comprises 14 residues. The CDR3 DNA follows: TGTGCCAGCAGCTTGGGAGCGGGAGCCTACGGGCAGTACTTC. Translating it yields CASSLGAGAYGQYF. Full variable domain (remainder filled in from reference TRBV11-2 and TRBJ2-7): EAGVAQSPRYKIIEKRQSVAFWCNPISGHATLYWYQQILGQGPKLLIQFQNNGVVDDSQLPKDRFSAERLKGVDSTLKIQPAKLEDSAVYLCASSLGAGAYGQYFGPGTRLTVT.

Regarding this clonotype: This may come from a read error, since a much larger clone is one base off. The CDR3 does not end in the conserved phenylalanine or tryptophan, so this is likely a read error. This CDR3 reads CASSYEVWGQGGHRLFS. For the CDR3, the DNA is TGTGCCAGCAGTTACGAGGTGTGGGGACAGGGGGGTCATAGACTGTTTTCT. V gene TRBV6-9 combines with J gene TRBJ1-4, with TRBD1 matching over 11 bases. CDR3 length: 17 amino acids. Germline V CDR1 and CDR2: MNHGY, SVAAGI. V lost 3 bases to trimming and J lost 13 bases; unmatched junction nucleotides: 16.

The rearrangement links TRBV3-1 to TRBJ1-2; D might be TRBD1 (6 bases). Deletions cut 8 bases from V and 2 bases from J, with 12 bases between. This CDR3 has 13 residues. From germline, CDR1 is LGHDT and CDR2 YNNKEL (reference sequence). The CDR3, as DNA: TGTGCCAGCGGCCGGGGGCAGAACTATGGCTACACCTTC. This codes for CASGRGQNYGYTF. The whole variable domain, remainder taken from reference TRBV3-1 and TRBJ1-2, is DTAVSQTPKYLVTQMGNDKSIKCEQNLGHDTMYWYKQDSKKFLKIMFSYNNKELIINETVPNRFSPKSPDKAHLNLHINSLELGDSAVYFCASGRGQNYGYTFGSGTRLTVV.

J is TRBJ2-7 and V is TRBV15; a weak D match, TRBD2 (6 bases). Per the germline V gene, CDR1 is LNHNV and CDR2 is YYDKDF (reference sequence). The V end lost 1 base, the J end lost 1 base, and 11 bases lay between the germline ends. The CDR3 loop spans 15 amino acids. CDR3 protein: CATSRGDFTSYEQYF. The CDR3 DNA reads TGTGCCACCAGCAGAGGGGACTTCACTTCCTACGAGCAGTACTTC.

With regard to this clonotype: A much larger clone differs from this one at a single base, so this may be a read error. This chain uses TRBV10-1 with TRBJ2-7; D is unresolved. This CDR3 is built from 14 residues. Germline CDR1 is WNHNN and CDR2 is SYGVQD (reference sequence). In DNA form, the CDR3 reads TGCGCCAAAAGACCTTCAGTAAGCCTCTACGAGCGGTACTTC. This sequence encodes CAKRPSVSLYERYF.

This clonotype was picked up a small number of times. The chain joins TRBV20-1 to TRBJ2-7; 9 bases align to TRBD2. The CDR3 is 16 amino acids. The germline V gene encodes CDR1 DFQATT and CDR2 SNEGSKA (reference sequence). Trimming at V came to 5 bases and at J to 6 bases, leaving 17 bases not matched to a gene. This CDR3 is CSALDIRSGRTLEQYF. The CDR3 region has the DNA TGCAGTGCTCTAGATATCAGGAGCGGGAGGACGCTCGAGCAGTACTTC.

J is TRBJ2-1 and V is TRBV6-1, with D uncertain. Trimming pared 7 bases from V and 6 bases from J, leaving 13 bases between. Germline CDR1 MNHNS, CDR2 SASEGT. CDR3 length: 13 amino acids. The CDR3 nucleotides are TGTGCCAGCAAGGAACAGCTCCGCAATGAGCAGTTCTTC. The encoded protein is CASKEQLRNEQFF.

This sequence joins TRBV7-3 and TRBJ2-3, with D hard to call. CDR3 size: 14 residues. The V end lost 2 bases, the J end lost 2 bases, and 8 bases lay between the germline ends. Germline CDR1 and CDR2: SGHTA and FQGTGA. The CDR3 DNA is TGTGCCAGCAGCTTAGTCGGCTCCACAGATACGCAGTATTTT. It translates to CASSLVGSTDTQYF.

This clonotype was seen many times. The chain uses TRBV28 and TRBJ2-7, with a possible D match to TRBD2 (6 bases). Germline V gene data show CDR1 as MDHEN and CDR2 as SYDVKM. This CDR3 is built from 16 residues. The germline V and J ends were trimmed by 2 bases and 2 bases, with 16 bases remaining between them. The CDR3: CASSLNGLRNTYEQYF. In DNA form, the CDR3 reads TGTGCCAGCAGTTTAAACGGACTACGGAATACCTACGAGCAGTACTTC.

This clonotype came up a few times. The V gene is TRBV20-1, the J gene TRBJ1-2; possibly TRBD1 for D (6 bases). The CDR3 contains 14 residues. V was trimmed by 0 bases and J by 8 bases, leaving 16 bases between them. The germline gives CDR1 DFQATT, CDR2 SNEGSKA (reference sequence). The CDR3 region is CSARDPQGIGGYTF. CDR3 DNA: TGCAGTGCTAGAGACCCTCAGGGGATTGGAGGCTACACCTTC.

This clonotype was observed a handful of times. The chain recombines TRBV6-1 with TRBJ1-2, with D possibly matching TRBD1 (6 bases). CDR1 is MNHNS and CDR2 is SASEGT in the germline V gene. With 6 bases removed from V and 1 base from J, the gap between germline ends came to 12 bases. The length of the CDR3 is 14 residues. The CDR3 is CASRLTGNNYGYTF. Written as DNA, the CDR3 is TGTGCCAGCAGGCTTACAGGGAATAACTATGGCTACACCTTC.

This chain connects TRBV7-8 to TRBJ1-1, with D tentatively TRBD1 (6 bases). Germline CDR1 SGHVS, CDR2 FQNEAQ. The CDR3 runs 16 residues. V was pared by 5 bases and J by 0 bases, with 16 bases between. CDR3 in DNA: TGTGCCAGCAGCCCCCCCGGCGGACAGATGAACACTGAAGCTTTCTTT. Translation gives CASSPPGGQMNTEAFF.